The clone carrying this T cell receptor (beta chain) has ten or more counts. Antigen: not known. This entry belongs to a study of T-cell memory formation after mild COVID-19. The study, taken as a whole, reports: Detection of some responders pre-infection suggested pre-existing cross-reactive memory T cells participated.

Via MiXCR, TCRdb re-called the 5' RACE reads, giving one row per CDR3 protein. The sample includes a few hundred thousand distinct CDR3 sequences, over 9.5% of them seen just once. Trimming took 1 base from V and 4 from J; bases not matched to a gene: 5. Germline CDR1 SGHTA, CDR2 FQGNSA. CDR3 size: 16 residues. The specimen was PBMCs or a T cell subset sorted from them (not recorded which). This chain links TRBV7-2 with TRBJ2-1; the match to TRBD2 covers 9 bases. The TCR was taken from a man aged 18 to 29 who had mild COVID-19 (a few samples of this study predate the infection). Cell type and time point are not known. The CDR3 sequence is CASSLVRGGQYNEQFF. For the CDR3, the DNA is TGTGCCAGCAGCTTAGTGCGGGGGGGCCAATACAATGAGCAGTTCTTC.